This TCR beta chain was captured by sequencing in a study of OX40 agonist ivuxolimab in advanced cancers. Study details: Patients were treated with intravenous ivuxolimab, dosed at 0.01 to 10 mg/kg and infused every 2 weeks. Of mixed ages from 23 to 79 and averaging roughly 60 years, the group was roughly 83% male.

As to this clone: Antigen specificity is unknown.

Germline CDR1 is SNHLY and CDR2 is FYNNEI. This CDR3 region has 13 residues. The germline V and J ends were trimmed by 8 bases and 5 bases, with 15 bases remaining between them. The data were produced by immunoSEQ multiplex PCR, yet TCRdb's version contains in-frame clones alone and is incomplete. Here the sample spans some 60,000 clones, around 87% being singletons. Whole-study findings and limits: Specificity for antigen went undetermined in the expanded peripheral T cells. Expanded clones tended on average to be more numerous among CD8+ T cells than CD4+.

Material: CD4+ or CD8+ T cells sorted from blood, obtained in a trial of the OX40 agonist ivuxolimab. V and J are TRBV2 and TRBJ1-2; possible D gene TRBD1, 5 bases. This TCR was sampled from an adult with an advanced solid tumor such as melanoma, head and neck, liver or kidney cancer. The CDR3 loop is CASEVSGPYGYTF. The CDR3 DNA follows: TGTGCCAGCGAAGTCTCAGGGCCGTATGGCTACACCTTC.